Shown below are 10 T cell receptor beta chains from a single sample sequenced in a study of cytomegalovirus exposure and HLA in healthy donors. The PCR contained 60 Vbeta and 13 Jbeta primers. Profiling relied on immunoSEQ multiplex PCR, and the TCRdb table lists in-frame clones only, not all of them. The table records more than 110,000 clones, roughly 76% of them present only once. Sample: PBMCs. The receptors derive from a man between 18 and 35 years old in good health and CMV-seronegative.

CDR3: CASSVGGTEAFF. As DNA, the CDR3 is TGTGCCAGTAGTGTGGGGGGCACTGAAGCTTTCTTT. The J gene is TRBJ1-1, the V gene TRBV19; TRBD1 might be the D (5 bases). V lost 5 bases to trimming and J lost 4 bases, with 8 bases between them. Germline loops: CDR1 LNHDA, CDR2 SQIVND (reference sequence). The CDR3 sequence is 12 residues long.

The chain is built from TRBV19 and TRBJ2-3; 11 bases map to TRBD1. Germline-derived CDR1 and CDR2 are LNHDA and SQIVND (reference sequence). The J segment lost 1 base and the V segment lost 4 bases, leaving 10 bases of the junction unmatched. The CDR3 consists of 18 residues. CDR3 nucleotide sequence: TGTGCCAGTAGTACCATCGGACAGGGGGCTAGTGGCACAGATACGCAGTATTTT. Protein product: CASSTIGQGASGTDTQYF. Supplemented by reference TRBV19 and TRBJ2-3, the full variable domain reads DGGITQSPKYLFRKEGQNVTLSCEQNLNHDAMYWYRQDPGQGLRLIYYSQIVNDFQKGDIAEGYSVSREKKESFPLTVTSAQKNPTAFYLCASSTIGQGASGTDTQYFGPGTRLTVL.

In this sample, this clone turned up a few times. V is TRBV12-1 and J is TRBJ1-6; TRBD1 was called by the table and not checked on the DNA. TRBV12-1 is a pseudogene. CDR3 size: 17 residues. The CDR3 DNA follows: TGTGCCAGCAGCAGCACAGGGGGAAATTCGGATAATTCACCCCTCCACTTT. Its protein product is CASSSTGGNSDNSPLHF.

The chain couples TRBV27 to TRBJ1-5; 10 nucleotides align to TRBD1. V shed 4 bases, J shed 6 bases, and the junction held 6 bases outside the gene matches. Germline V gene data show CDR1 as MNHEY and CDR2 as SMNVEV (reference sequence). The CDR3 sequence is 15 residues long. The CDR3 loop reads CASSSRTGGVQPQHF. CDR3 DNA: TGTGCCAGCAGTTCCCGGACAGGGGGGGTTCAGCCCCAGCATTTT.

This chain connects TRBV7-2 to TRBJ2-5, with a possible D match to TRBD2 (6 bases). The V end was cut by 0 bases, the J end by 5 bases, with 10 bases between. The CDR3 loop spans 14 amino acids. CDR1 and CDR2 from the germline V gene are SGHTA and FQGNSA. The CDR3 sequence: CASSLAGGGETQYF. The CDR3 region has the DNA TGTGCCAGCAGCTTAGCGGGGGGAGGCGAGACCCAGTACTTC.

CDR3 sequence reads: CAIATGGGTDTQYF. Here the CDR3 DNA reads TGTGCCATCGCGACAGGGGGCGGCACAGATACGCAGTATTTT. This chain joins TRBV10-3 and TRBJ2-3; TRBD1 aligns across 10 bases. CDR3 length equals 14 residues. With V trimmed by 8 bases and J by 1 base, 3 bases remained unmatched. Germline CDR1 is ENHRY and CDR2 is SYGVKD.

The chain recombines TRBV9 with TRBJ2-1; no clear D. Germline V gene lookup returns CDR1 SGDLS and CDR2 YYNGEE. V lost 0 bases, J lost 5 bases, and 12 bases lay in between. This CDR3 contains 15 residues. The CDR3, as DNA: TGTGCCAGCAGCGTAGATGGGCAAGTCAACAATGAGCAGTTCTTC. Its protein is CASSVDGQVNNEQFF.

The chain couples TRBV13 to TRBJ1-2, with TRBD1 identical over 7 bases. CDR3 length: 15 amino acids. Germline V gene sequence: CDR1 PRHDT, CDR2 FYEKMQ (reference sequence). V lost 9 bases, J lost 4 bases, and 14 bases stayed unmatched. CDR3 region: CASRKGGTARYGYTF. The CDR3, as DNA: TGTGCCAGTAGGAAAGGCGGGACAGCGCGCTATGGCTACACCTTC.

The CDR3 loop is CASSLVGSWDRVTEQYF. CDR3 in DNA: TGCGCCAGCAGCTTGGTTGGTTCGTGGGACAGGGTAACCGAGCAGTACTTC. This chain links TRBV5-1 with TRBJ2-7; TRBD1 aligns across 9 bases. J lost 6 bases, V lost 0 bases, and 13 bases had no gene match. Germline-derived CDR1 and CDR2 are SGHRS and YFSETQ. The CDR3 has 17 amino acids.

The J gene is TRBJ2-2, the V gene TRBV7-3, with unresolved D. Germline CDR1 SGHTA, CDR2 FQGTGA. The CDR3 consists of 14 residues. V lost 5 bases to trimming and J lost 1 base, with 8 bases between them. CDR3 residues: CASSSSGNTGELFF. The CDR3 DNA reads TGTGCCAGCAGCAGTTCCGGGAACACCGGGGAGCTGTTTTTT.